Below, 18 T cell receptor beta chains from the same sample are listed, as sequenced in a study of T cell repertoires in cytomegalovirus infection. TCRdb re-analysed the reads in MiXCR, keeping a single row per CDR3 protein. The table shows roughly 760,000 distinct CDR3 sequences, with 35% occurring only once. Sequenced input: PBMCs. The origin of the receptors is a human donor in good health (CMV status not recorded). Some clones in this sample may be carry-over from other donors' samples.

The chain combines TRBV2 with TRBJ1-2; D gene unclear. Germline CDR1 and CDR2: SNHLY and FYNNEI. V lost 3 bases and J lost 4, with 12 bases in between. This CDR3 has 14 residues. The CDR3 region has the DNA TGTGCCAGCAGTGAGGCACGGCGAGGCTATGGCTACACCTTC. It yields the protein CASSEARRGYGYTF.

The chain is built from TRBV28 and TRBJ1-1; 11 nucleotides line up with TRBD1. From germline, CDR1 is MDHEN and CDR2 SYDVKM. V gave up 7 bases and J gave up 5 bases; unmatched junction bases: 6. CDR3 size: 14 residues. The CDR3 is CASKRTGGLTEAFF. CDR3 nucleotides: TGTGCCAGCAAGCGGACAGGGGGCTTGACTGAAGCTTTCTTT.

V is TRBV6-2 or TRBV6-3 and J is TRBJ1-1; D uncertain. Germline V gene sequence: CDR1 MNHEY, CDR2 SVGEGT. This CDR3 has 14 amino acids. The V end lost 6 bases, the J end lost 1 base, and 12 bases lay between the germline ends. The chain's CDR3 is CASSYDPRNTEAFF. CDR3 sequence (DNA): TGTGCCAGCAGCTACGACCCGAGGAACACTGAAGCTTTCTTT.

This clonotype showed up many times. The CDR3 sequence: CASSPWTSTDTQYF. The DNA of the CDR3 is TGTGCCAGCAGCCCTTGGACTAGCACAGATACGCAGTATTTT. The chain combines TRBV7-2 with TRBJ2-3, with D maybe TRBD2 (5 bases). The CDR3 totals 14 residues. CDR1 and CDR2 (germline): SGHTA, FQGNSA. The ends were cut back, 5 bases at V and 0 bases at J, with 9 bases in the middle.

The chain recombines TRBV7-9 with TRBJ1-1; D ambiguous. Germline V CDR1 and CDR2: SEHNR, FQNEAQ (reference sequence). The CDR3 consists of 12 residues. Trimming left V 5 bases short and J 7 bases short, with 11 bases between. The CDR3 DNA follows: TGTGCCAGCAGCCTGGTCGAATTTGAAGCTTTCTTT. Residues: CASSLVEFEAFF.

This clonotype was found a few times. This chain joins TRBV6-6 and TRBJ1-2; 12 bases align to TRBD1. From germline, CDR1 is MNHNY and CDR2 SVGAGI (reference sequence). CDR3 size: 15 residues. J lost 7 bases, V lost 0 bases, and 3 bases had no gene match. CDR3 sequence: CASSYSGQGALGYTF. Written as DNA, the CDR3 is TGTGCCAGCAGTTACTCGGGACAGGGGGCGCTTGGCTACACCTTC.

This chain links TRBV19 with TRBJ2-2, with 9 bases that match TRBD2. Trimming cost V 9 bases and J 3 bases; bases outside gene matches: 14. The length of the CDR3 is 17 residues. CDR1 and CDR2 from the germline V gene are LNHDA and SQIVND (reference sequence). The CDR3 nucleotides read TGTGCCAGCAGAAAGGGTCCTAGCGGGACCCACACCGGGGAGCTGTTTTTT. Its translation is CASRKGPSGTHTGELFF.

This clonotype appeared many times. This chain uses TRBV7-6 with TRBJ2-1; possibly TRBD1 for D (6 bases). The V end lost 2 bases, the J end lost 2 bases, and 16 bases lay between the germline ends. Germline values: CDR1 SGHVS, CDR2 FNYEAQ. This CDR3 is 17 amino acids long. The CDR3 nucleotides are TGTGCCAGCAGCTTACCTCTCCGACAGGACCCCTACAATGAGCAGTTCTTC. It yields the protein CASSLPLRQDPYNEQFF.

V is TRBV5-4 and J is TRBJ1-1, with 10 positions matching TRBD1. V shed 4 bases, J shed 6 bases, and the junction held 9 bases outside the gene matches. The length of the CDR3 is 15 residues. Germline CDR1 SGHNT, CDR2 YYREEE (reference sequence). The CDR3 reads CASSLRDRGHAEAFF. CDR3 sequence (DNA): TGTGCCAGCAGCCTCCGGGACAGGGGACATGCTGAAGCTTTCTTT.

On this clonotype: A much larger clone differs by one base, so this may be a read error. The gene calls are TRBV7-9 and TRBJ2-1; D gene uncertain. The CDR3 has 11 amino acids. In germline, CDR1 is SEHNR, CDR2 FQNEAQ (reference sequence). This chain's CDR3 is CSSSSVNEQFF. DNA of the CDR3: TGTTCCAGCAGCTCAGTCAATGAGCAGTTCTTC.

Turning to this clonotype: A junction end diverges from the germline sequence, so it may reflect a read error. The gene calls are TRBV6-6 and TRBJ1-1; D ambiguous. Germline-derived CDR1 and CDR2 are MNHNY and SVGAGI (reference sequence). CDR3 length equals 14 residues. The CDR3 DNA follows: TGTGCCAGCAGTTCGCCAGCTATGAACACTGAAGATTTCTTT. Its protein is CASSSPAMNTEDFF.

CDR3 coding DNA: TGTGCCAGCAGCCAAGATGAGTTCGCGGGGTCTCGCGTAGCCAAAAACATTCAGTACTTC. Its protein is CASSQDEFAGSRVAKNIQYF. This sequence joins TRBV4-2 and TRBJ2-4; possible D gene TRBD2, 6 bases. Looked up from germline, CDR1 is LGHNA and CDR2 is YNFKEQ. The germline V and J ends were trimmed by 0 bases and 0 bases, with 21 bases remaining between them. This CDR3 comprises 20 residues.

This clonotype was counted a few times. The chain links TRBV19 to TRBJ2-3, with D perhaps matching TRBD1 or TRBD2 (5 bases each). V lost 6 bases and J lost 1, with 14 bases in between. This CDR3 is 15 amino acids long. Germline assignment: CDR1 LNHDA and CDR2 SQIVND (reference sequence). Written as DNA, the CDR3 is TGTGCCAGTAGACCCCGACGGGGCGGCACAGATACGCAGTATTTT. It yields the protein CASRPRRGGTDTQYF.

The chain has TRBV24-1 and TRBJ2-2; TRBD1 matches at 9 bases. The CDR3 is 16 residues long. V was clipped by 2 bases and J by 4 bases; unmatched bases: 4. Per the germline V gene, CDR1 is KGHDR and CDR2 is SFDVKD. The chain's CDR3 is CATSDWTGEVTGELFF. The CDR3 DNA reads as TGTGCCACCAGTGATTGGACAGGGGAGGTCACCGGGGAGCTGTTTTTT.

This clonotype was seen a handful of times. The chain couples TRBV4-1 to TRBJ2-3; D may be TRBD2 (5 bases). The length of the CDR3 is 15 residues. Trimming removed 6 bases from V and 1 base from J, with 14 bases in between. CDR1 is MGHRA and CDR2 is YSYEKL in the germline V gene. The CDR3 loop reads CASRRAREGTDTQYF. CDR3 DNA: TGCGCCAGCAGGAGGGCAAGGGAAGGCACAGATACGCAGTATTTT.

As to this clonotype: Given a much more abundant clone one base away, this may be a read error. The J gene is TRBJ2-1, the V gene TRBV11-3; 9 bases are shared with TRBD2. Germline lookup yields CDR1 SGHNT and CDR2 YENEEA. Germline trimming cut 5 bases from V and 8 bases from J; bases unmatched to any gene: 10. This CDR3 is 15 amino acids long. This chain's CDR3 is CASSHRTSVSYEQFF. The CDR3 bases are TGTGCCAGCAGCCACCGGACTAGCGTGAGTTATGAGCAGTTCTTC.

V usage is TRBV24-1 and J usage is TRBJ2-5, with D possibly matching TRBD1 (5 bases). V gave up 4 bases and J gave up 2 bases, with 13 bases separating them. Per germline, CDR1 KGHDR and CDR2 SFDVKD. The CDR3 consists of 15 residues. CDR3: CATSDPWAGQETQYF. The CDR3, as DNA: TGTGCCACCAGTGACCCCTGGGCAGGGCAAGAGACCCAGTACTTC.

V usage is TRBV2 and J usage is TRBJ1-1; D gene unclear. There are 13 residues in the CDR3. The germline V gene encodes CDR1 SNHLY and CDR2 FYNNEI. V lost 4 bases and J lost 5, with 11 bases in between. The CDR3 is CASSAPLGTEAFF. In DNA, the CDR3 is TGTGCCAGCAGTGCCCCCCTGGGAACTGAAGCTTTCTTT.